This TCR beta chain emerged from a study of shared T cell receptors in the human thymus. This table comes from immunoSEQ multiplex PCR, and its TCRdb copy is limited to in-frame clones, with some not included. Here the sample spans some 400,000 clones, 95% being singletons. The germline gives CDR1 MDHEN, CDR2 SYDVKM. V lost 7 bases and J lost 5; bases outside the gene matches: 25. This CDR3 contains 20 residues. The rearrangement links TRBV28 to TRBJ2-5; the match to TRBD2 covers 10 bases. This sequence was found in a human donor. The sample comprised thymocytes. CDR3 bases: TGTGCCAGCACCACCCCCTCGCCGGGACTAGCGTCGGGGGGAGTGGAGACCCAGTACTTC. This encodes CASTTPSPGLASGGVETQYF.